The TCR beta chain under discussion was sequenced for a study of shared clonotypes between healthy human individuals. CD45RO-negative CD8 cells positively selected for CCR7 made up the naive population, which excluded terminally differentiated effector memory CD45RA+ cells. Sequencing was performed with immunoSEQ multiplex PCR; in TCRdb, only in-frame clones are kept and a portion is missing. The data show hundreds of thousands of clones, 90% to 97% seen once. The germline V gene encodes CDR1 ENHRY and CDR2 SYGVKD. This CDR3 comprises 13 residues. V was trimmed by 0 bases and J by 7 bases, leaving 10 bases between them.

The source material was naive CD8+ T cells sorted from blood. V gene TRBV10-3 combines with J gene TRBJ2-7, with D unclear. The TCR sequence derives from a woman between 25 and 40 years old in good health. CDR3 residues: CAISESSGAEQYF. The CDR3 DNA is TGTGCCATCAGTGAGTCGTCGGGCGCGGAGCAGTACTTC.